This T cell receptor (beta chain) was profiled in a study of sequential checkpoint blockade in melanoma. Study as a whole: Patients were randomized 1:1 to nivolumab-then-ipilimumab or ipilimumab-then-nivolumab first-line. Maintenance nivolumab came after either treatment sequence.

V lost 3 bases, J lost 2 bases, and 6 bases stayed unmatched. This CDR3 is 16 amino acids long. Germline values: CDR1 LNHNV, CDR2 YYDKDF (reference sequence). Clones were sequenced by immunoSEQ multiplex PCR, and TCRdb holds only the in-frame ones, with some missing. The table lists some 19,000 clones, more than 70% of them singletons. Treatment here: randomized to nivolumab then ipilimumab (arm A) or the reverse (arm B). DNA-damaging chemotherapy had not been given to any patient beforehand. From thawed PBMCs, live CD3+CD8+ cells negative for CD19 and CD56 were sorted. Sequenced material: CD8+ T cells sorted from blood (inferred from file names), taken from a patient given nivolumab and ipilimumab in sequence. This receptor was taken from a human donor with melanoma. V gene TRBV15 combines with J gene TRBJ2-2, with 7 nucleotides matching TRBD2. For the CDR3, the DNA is TGTGCCACCAGCAGGTACGGGACTACAAACACCGGGGAGCTGTTTTTT. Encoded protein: CATSRYGTTNTGELFF.